The TCR beta chain described here comes from a study of OX40 agonist ivuxolimab in advanced cancers. The ends lost 8 bases at V and 2 bases at J; junction bases unmatched: 20. Germline-derived CDR1 and CDR2 are MDHEN and SYDVKM. CDR3 length: 19 amino acids. TCRdb keeps only in-frame clones here, not all; method: immunoSEQ multiplex PCR. Seen here are some 17,000 clones, around 81% observed once, and the top ten hold around an eighth. The TCR sequence derives from an adult with an advanced solid tumor such as melanoma, head and neck, liver or kidney cancer. The chain has TRBV28 and TRBJ2-3, with 9 bases identical to TRBD2. The sample in question was CD4+ or CD8+ T cells sorted from blood, obtained in a trial of the OX40 agonist ivuxolimab. The CDR3 sequence: CASYPGWREGLTFTDTQYF. In nucleotides, the CDR3 is TGTGCCAGCTACCCAGGGTGGCGGGAGGGCCTAACTTTCACAGATACGCAGTATTTT.